One T cell receptor (beta chain) is described in this entry. This CDR3 has 16 residues. Looked up from germline, CDR1 is SEHNR and CDR2 is FQNEAQ (reference sequence). The data are from a study of monozygotic twins with inflammatory bowel disease. TCRalpha and TCRbeta cDNA underwent two nested PCRs of 16 and 9 cycles. TCRdb reprocessed the 5' RACE reads; each CDR3 protein has one entry and no DNA is given. The sample holds around 450,000 distinct CDR3 sequences. The source is a human donor with ulcerative colitis or Crohn's disease, or a healthy co-twin of an affected twin (not recorded which). The chain combines TRBV7-9 with TRBJ2-7; checking the TCRdb D call of TRBD1 is not possible without DNA. The sequenced material came from blood. Here the CDR3 reads CASSPGTGTPLYEQYF.